This TCR beta chain was captured by sequencing in a study of cytomegalovirus exposure and HLA in healthy donors (dated by TCRdb to about 2017). With regard to the full study: An earlier analysis of 550 to 700 of the donors reported roughly 300 Gb of sequence data and approximately 110 million unique TCR beta sequences from 150 million to 200 million T cells. Roughly 300 gigabases of sequencing data and roughly 81 million unique TCR sequences made up an early release that covered 500 to 650 HLA-typed donors. Of the roughly 400 genotyped donors, 80% to 90% were placed in the genetic ancestry cluster associated with self-reported Caucasian donors. The study aimed to test whether signatures of past pathogen exposure could be identified by cataloging public T cell receptors. The T cell repertoires of 700 or so subjects were profiled by immunosequencing and related to cytomegalovirus serostatus. Along with the 666-subject first cohort, a separate validation cohort of some 130 different subjects was used. The study combined high-throughput TCR immunosequencing, statistical association of individual TCRs with disease status, and machine learning to predict cytomegalovirus infection status. In a later analysis, previously published TCR beta repertoires from about 640 donors were re-analyzed and high-resolution HLA genotyping was added so that TCR occurrence patterns could be studied. In the later analysis, no new phenotypic data were used to find candidate immune exposures; instead, reliance was placed on TCR beta sequences and their occurrence across donors. An earlier analysis of some 600 of the donors applied high-throughput TCR beta sequencing to assess whether each TCR beta V gene segment acted as functional or pseudogenic. Donor age, sex, ethnicity and CMV serostatus were compiled together with the repertoire data. In a later genetic analysis, genome-wide SNP genotypes for about 55% of the roughly 670 donors were used, and that subset was treated as a discovery cohort. All discovery cohort repertoires had been generated using a single sequencing platform. Both class I and class II loci were covered by HLA typing, at four-digit resolution. The number of typed donors differed by locus: about 620-640 for A, B, C, DRB1 and DQB1; some 500 for DQA1; around 580 for DPA1; and roughly 470 for DPB1. Because of strong linkage in the cohort, roughly five DR-DQ haplotypes were treated as single units for association and clustering. On average, 235,054 unique TCR beta nucleotide sequences were sequenced per donor among fewer than 500 genotyped donors of the cohort, with roughly 18% of those sequences being non-productive.

Preparation of the library involved the immunoSEQ multiplex PCR assay. For the multiplex PCR, a mixture combining 60 forward primers for TCR Vbeta segments and 13 reverse primers for TCR Jbeta segments was used. The CDR3 region of rearranged TCR beta genes was amplified from genomic DNA by a multiplex PCR assay. The Illumina HiSeq System was used to sequence the amplified TCR beta libraries as 87-base-pair reads. The original pipeline was this. A later analysis counted tens of millions of unique TCR beta chains across the roughly 700 repertoires, and roughly 10 million of these chains were shared by at least two donors. A nearest-neighbor algorithm error-corrected the raw reads and collapsed the reads into unique sequences, merging closely related sequences to remove PCR and sequencing errors. V, D and J gene segments were assigned by aligning CDR3 sequences to IMGT reference sequences. For a sequence to be retained, a match of at least six nucleotides to both a V gene segment and a J gene segment was required. Rearrangements were called productive when the CDR3 lacked stop codons and stayed in frame with V and J; all others were non-productive. CDR3 was defined according to IMGT convention as the region running from the second conserved V-encoded cysteine to the conserved J-encoded phenylalanine. In an earlier analysis of 587 of the donors, sequences lacking an unambiguous match to a single V gene segment were excluded. In an earlier analysis of several hundred of the donors, V segments were called functional above 56.7% productive rearrangements and were called segregating when the between-donor standard deviation exceeded 5%. A statistical classification framework was built for diagnosing cytomegalovirus status from the catalog of TCR beta chain sequences. In a later analysis, TCR nucleotide sequences were compared against IMGT/GENE-DB human TR gene sequences so that V and J genes could be assigned. The TCRdist pipeline was used in a later analysis to assign CDR3 sequences and most-parsimonious VDJ recombination scenarios. A later analysis defined each TCR beta chain by its CDR3 amino acid sequence plus V-gene family, and excluded reads lacking a unique V-gene family. In a later analysis, fewer than 600 highly shared, low-generation-probability nucleotide sequences were removed to address suspected cross-contamination and a sequencing artifact. A later analysis calculated a clonal expansion index for each public chain from normalized within-repertoire ranks of inferred template counts. In a later analysis, generation probabilities were computed with a VDJ recombination model fitted to out-of-frame rearrangements, and the resulting probabilities were checked against IGoR. Hypergeometric tests were used in a later analysis to score TCR-TCR, TCR-HLA and TCR-CMV co-occurrence, with a repertoire-size bias correction applied to the TCR pairs. To estimate false discovery rates, a later analysis permuted the HLA or CMV assignments 20 times. In a later analysis, co-occurring TCRs were grouped using DBSCAN, with TCRdist sequence similarity added in when clustering inside HLA-allele-positive subsets. Co-occurrence clustering excluded repertoires with fewer than 30,000 or more than 120,000 public chains, plus five with anomalous nucleotide sharing. TCRdb mirrors the immuneACCESS table, restricted to in-frame sequences. Some clones are absent from its copies; in checked studies, under half trace to an unresolved V gene, and the reason for the others is unknown. The DNA gave D and trimming, while V, J and clone size come from that table. The sample contains about 120,000 clones, roughly 80% of them found a single time. The top ten constitute 2% to 3% of the sample.

V and J are truncated by 5 bases and 9 bases respectively, leaving an intervening sequence of 11 bases. CDR3 length: 12 amino acids, cysteine to phenylalanine. The sequence is cut down to CDR3 DNA, 36 bases in frame from base 1. CDR1 and CDR2 are drawn from the germline V gene (reference sequence): SEHNR, FQNEAQ. The cohort comprised 710 or so healthy bone marrow donors. At the time of sampling, all cohort members were nominally healthy, though unrecorded immune exposures were likely present. The donor tested CMV seronegative and was one of the 352 seronegative cohort members. Each donor provided a peripheral blood sample, and peripheral blood mononuclear cells were used for TCR beta sequencing. The Qiagen DNeasy Blood Extraction Kit was used to extract genomic DNA from the blood cell samples. A remark on this clone: Its antigen target is currently unknown. Per-base qualities were not stored, and no clone one base away is much larger.

Broad study findings and their caveats: In a later analysis, HLA-associated TCR beta chains were found to be more clonally expanded and to have lower generation probabilities than equally common non-associated chains. Only TCR beta chains were sequenced in this cohort, and the absence of alpha or paired-chain data limited detectable features. According to a later analysis, parvovirus B19, influenza, CMV and Epstein-Barr virus appeared linked to several top co-occurrence clusters. The 87-base-pair reads could not distinguish some IMGT-functional V segments, including TRBV6-2 and TRBV6-3, so those segments were excluded. In vitro tests confirmed that a few of the cytomegalovirus-associated TCR beta chains recognize cytomegalovirus antigens. The authors suggested that the approach could potentially be extended to other disease states and immunological phenotypes. Because counts were too low, roughly 17 rarely observed V segments, including chromosome 9 orphons, were left out of the earlier analysis of approximately 580 of the donors. Correlated functional status among segregating V segments might be attributable to linkage disequilibrium, but an unknown experimental factor could not be ruled out. In the study, 150 to 200 TCR beta chains were listed as associated with cytomegalovirus. A later genetic analysis associated a missense DCLRE1C variant with V-gene and J-gene trimming of TCR beta chains, and an independent cohort replicated the association. In a later genetic analysis, fewer N-insertions in productive TCRs were reported among donors in an Asian-associated ancestry cluster than the roughly 640-donor mean. In a later analysis, 16,951 TCR beta sequences were associated with specific HLA alleles at a false discovery rate of 0.05. A further reported finding was that TCR beta sequences accurately predicted the HLA-A and HLA-B alleles for most subjects in the first cohort. While some public TCRs were present in many individuals, most TCR sequences turned up only very rarely across donors. For the cohort, immune exposure information was limited to CMV serostatus. Because some donors lacked HLA typing at each locus, the association tests relied only on the typed subset. An earlier analysis of some 560 of the donors showed that most TCR beta V segments appeared in productive rearrangements either about 87% or about 30% of the time, which broadly matched IMGT annotations. According to a later analysis, TCR association rates differed among HLA loci, with DRB1 alleles showing the most associated TCRs and HLA-C alleles showing the fewest. A cluster of highly shared sequence variants was judged likely to represent a technical artifact of the sequencing pipeline. Sequencing depth was assumed to be roughly uniform across donors in the presence/absence analyses, though that assumption may not hold. The classifier was reported to diagnose cytomegalovirus status with high specificity and sensitivity in both the original cohort and the validation cohort. Strong co-occurrence of HLA alleles, especially DR and DQ, made assigning TCR associations to individual alleles difficult. A later analysis found that most CMV-associated TCR beta chains appeared HLA-restricted, with HLA associations seemingly driven largely by CMV exposure.

In this chain, TRBV7-9 is recombined with TRBJ2-1; a confident D gene designation cannot be given. Sample: PBMCs. The TCR originated in a female donor in good health and CMV-seronegative. The bases read TGTGCCAGCAGCCCCATATCGAGTGAGCAGTTCTTC. The resulting protein is CASSPISSEQFF.